This T cell receptor beta chain originates from a study of blood T cell repertoires in COVID-19. Study overall: The United States, Italy and Spain supplied acute and convalescent COVID-19 samples. Nucleic acid was either cDNA or gDNA, and it came from T cells, B-cell-depleted T cells, or PBMCs.

Germline V gene data show CDR1 as SGHTA and CDR2 as FQGTGA. Unmatched junction bases numbered 2, after V lost 5 bases and J lost 4 bases. The CDR3 has 13 residues. Participants were placed into cohorts based on the clinical history they reported. TCRdb's table, derived via immunoSEQ multiplex PCR, lists solely in-frame clones and lacks some. Of some 250,000 clones in the sample, 91% are singletons; the top ten hold 1.2%. Input material: PBMCs or T cells enriched from blood (not recorded which). This receptor was taken from a human donor in a cohort exposed to, infected with or recovered from COVID-19 (not recorded which). The donor label of this sample is uncertain. The chain couples TRBV7-3 to TRBJ1-2; 9 positions match TRBD1. This chain's CDR3 is CASSTGQGYGYTF. The CDR3 nucleotides read TGTGCCAGCAGCACGGGACAGGGCTATGGCTACACCTTC.